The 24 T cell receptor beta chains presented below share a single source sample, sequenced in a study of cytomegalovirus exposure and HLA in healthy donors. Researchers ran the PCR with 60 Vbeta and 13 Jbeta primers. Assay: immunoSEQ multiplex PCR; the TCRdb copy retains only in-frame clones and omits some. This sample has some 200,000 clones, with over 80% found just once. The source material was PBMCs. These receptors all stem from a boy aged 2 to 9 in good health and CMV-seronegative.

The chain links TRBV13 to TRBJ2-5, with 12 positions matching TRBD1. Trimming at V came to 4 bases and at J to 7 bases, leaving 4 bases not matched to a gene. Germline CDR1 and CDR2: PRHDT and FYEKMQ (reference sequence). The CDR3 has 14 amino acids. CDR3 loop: CASSSGTGGWTQYF. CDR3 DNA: TGTGCCAGCAGCTCCGGGACAGGGGGCTGGACCCAGTACTTC.

The DNA of the CDR3 is TGCGCCAGCAGCCAATTCCAGGGGGCGCCTAGCGGGAGAGGAGAGACCCAGTACTTC. Translating it yields CASSQFQGAPSGRGETQYF. V gene TRBV4-1 combines with J gene TRBJ2-5, with 10 bases lining up with TRBD2. The length of the CDR3 is 19 residues. The V gene's germline CDR1 is MGHRA and CDR2 YSYEKL. V trimming: 2 bases; J trimming: 4 bases; junction bases outside the gene matches: 16.

The CDR3: CASSPDRGVSNEKLFF. The CDR3 region has the DNA TGTGCCAGCAGTCCCGACAGGGGGGTTTCTAATGAAAAACTGTTTTTT. The chain carries TRBV27 and TRBJ1-4; 9 positions match TRBD1. Germline lookup yields CDR1 MNHEY and CDR2 SMNVEV (reference sequence). Germline trimming cut 5 bases from V and 3 bases from J; bases unmatched to any gene: 7. CDR3 length: 16 residues.

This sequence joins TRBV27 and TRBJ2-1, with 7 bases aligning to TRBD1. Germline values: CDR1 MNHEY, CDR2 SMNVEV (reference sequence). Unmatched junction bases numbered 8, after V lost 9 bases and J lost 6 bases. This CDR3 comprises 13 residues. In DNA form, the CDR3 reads TGTGCCAGTTACAGGGGAGAGGGCAATGAGCAGTTCTTC. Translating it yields CASYRGEGNEQFF.

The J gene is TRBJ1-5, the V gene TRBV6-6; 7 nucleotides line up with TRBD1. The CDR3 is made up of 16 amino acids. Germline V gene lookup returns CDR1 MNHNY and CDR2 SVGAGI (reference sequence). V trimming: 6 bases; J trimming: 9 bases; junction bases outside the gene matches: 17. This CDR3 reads CASSSPGQYSYPPQHF. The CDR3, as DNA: TGTGCCAGCAGCTCACCGGGACAGTATTCCTATCCGCCCCAGCATTTT.

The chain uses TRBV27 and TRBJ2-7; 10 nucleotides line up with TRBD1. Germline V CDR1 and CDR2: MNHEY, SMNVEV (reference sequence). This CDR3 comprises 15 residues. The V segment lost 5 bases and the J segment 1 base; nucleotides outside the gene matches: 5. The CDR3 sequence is CASSGPGQGSYEQYF. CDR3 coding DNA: TGTGCCAGCAGTGGACCGGGACAGGGGTCCTACGAGCAGTACTTC.

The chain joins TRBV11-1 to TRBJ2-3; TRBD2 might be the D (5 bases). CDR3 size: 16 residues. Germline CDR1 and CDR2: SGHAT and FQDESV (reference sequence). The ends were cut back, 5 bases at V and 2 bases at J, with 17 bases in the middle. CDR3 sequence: CASSPIGLGNTDTQYF. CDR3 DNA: TGTGCCAGCAGCCCGATTGGACTCGGCAACACAGATACGCAGTATTTT.

DNA for the CDR3: TGTGCCAGCAGCCAAGAAGTCAGCTACGAGCAGTACTTC. As protein: CASSQEVSYEQYF. The V gene is TRBV14, the J gene TRBJ2-7; no firm D call. Trimming took 0 bases from V and 3 from J, leaving 6 bases between them. There are 13 residues in the CDR3. Germline V gene sequence: CDR1 SGHDN, CDR2 FVKESK.

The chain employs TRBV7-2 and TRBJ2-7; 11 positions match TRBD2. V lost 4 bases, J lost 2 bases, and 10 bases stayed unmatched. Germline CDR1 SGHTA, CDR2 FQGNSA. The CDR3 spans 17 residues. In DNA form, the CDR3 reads TGTGCCAGCAGCTCCCTCCTTAGCGGGAGGGCCCCCTACGAGCAGTACTTC. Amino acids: CASSSLLSGRAPYEQYF.

The CDR3 DNA follows: TGCGCCAGCAGCTTAGTGACTAGCGGGTACCGCACAGATACGCAGTATTTT. It is translated as CASSLVTSGYRTDTQYF. The gene calls are TRBV5-1 and TRBJ2-3; the match to TRBD2 covers 10 bases. Per the germline V gene, CDR1 is SGHRS and CDR2 is YFSETQ. The CDR3 contains 17 residues. The J segment lost 1 base and the V segment lost 2 bases, leaving 7 bases of the junction unmatched.

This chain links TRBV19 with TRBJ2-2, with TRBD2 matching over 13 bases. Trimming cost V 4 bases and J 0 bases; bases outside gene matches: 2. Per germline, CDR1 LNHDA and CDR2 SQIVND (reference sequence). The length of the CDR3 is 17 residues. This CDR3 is CASSTGLAGTNTGELFF. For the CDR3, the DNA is TGTGCCAGTAGTACGGGACTAGCGGGAACGAACACCGGGGAGCTGTTTTTT.

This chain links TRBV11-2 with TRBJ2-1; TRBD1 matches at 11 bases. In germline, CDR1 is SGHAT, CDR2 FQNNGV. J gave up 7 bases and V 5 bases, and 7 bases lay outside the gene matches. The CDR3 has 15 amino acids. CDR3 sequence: CASSHRDRGSNEQFF. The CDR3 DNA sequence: TGTGCCAGCAGCCACCGGGACAGGGGGAGTAATGAGCAGTTCTTC.

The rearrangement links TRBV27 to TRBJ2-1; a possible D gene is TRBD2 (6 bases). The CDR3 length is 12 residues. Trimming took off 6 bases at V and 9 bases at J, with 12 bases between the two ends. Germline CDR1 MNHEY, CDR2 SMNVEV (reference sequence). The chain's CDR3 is CASRRRAGEQFF. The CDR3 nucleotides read TGTGCCAGCAGAAGGAGGGCCGGTGAGCAGTTCTTC.

The CDR3 DNA reads TGTGCCAGCAGCAACGAGGGTACTAATGAAAAACTGTTTTTT. Its protein is CASSNEGTNEKLFF. This chain links TRBV9 with TRBJ1-4; no reliable D call. V shed 4 bases and J shed 2 bases, with 9 bases lying between them. Germline-derived CDR1 and CDR2 are SGDLS and YYNGEE. The CDR3 is made up of 14 amino acids.

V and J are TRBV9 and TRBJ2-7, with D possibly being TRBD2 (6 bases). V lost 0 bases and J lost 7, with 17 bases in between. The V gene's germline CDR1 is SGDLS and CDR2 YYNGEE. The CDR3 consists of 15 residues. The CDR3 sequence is CASSVDSRGSGEQYF. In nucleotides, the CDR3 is TGTGCCAGCAGCGTAGATTCCCGGGGGAGTGGAGAGCAGTACTTC. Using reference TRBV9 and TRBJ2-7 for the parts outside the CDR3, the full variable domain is DSGVTQTPKHLITATGQRVTLRCSPRSGDLSVYWYQQSLDQGLQFLIQYYNGEERAKGNILERFSAQQFPDLHSELNLSSLELGDSALYFCASSVDSRGSGEQYFGPGTRLTVT.

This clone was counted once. The CDR3 sequence is CASSFSGRGYTF. DNA for the CDR3: TGTGCCAGCAGCTTCTCGGGTCGTGGCTACACCTTC. V and J are TRBV7-6 and TRBJ1-2; D uncertain. The CDR3 length is 12 residues. Germline V gene data show CDR1 as SGHVS and CDR2 as FNYEAQ. Trimming shortened V by 3 bases and J by 7 bases, and 9 bases separated the two germline ends.

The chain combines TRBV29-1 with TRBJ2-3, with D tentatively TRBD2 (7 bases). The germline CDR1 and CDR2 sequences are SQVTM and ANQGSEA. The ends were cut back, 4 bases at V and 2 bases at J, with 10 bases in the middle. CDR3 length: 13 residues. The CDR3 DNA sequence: TGCAGCGTTGCGGGGGGCTCCACAGATACGCAGTATTTT. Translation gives CSVAGGSTDTQYF.

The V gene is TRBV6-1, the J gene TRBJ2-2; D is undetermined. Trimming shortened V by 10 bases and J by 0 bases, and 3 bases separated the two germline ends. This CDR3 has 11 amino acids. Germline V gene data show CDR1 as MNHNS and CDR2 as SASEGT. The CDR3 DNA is TGTGCCACTTCGAACACCGGGGAGCTGTTTTTT. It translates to CATSNTGELFF.

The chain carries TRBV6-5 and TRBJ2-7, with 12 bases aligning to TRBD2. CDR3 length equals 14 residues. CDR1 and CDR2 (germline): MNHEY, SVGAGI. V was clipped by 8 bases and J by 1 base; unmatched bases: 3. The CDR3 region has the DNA TGTGCCAGCCGAGGACTAGCGGGATCCTACGAGCAGTACTTC. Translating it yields CASRGLAGSYEQYF.

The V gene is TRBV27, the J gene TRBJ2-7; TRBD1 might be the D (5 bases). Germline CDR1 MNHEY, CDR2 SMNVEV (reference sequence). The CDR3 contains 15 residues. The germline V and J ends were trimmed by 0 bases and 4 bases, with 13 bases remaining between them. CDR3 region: CASSLSARAIYEQYF. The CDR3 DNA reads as TGTGCCAGCAGTTTATCGGCCAGGGCTATATACGAGCAGTACTTC.

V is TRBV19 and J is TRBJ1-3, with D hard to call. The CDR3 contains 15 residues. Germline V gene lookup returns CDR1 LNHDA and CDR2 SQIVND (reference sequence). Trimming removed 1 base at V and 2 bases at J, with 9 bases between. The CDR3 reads CASSIGTAAGNTIYF. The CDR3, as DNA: TGTGCCAGTAGTATAGGGACTGCCGCTGGAAACACCATATATTTT. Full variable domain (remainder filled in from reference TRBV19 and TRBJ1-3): DGGITQSPKYLFRKEGQNVTLSCEQNLNHDAMYWYRQDPGQGLRLIYYSQIVNDFQKGDIAEGYSVSREKKESFPLTVTSAQKNPTAFYLCASSIGTAAGNTIYFGEGSWLTVV.

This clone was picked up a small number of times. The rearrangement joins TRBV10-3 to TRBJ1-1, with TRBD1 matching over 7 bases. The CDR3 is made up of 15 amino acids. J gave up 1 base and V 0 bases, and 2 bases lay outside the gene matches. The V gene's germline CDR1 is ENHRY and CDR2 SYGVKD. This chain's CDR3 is CAISESGTENTEAFF. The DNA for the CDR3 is TGTGCCATCAGTGAGTCGGGGACAGAGAACACTGAAGCTTTCTTT.

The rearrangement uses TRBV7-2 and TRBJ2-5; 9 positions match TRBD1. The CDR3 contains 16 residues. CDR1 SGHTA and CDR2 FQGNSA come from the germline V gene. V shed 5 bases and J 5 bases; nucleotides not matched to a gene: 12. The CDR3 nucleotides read TGTGCCAGCAGCGTACCGCGGCCACAGGGGGCGGAGACCCAGTACTTC. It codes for CASSVPRPQGAETQYF.

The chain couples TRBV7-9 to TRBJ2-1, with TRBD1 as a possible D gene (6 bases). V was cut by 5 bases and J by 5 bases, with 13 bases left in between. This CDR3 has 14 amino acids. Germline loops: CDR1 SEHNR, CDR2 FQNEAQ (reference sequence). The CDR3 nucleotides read TGTGCCAGCAGCCCGTATAGGGGGAACAATGAGCAGTTCTTC. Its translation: CASSPYRGNNEQFF.